This T cell receptor beta chain was sequenced in a study of vaccination and CD4 T cells after COVID-19. Across the whole study: Each convalescent patient was PCR positive for SARS-CoV-2 on nasal swab; ten or so cases were mild and one severe. Controls used CEFX viral epitopes (positive), HIV-1 Nef peptides (negative), or no peptide. The stimulating agents, overlapping spike peptides, came from SARS-CoV-2, HCoV-NL63, HCoV-OC43 and HCoV-229E. Study-level results: A nonsignificant median increase from 21 to 38 SARS-CoV-2-reactive clonotypes was observed.

Oncomine TCR Beta short-read sequencing was applied to DNA from cultured CD4+ T cells. Via MiXCR, TCRdb re-called the PCR reads, giving one row per CDR3 protein. Seen here are fewer than 15,000 distinct CDR3 sequences, about 60% observed once, and the top ten hold 6.5% to 9%. Treatment reported: approximately nine-day PBMC culture with coronavirus spike peptide pools or control peptides (ViraFEST assay). Trimming took 5 bases from V and 1 from J, leaving 8 bases between them. This CDR3 has 13 amino acids. Germline lookup yields CDR1 SGHVS and CDR2 FQNEAQ. On this clonotype itself: What it binds is unknown.

This chain uses TRBV7-8 with TRBJ2-5; perhaps TRBD1 as D (5 bases). This clonotype was sampled from a human donor who had recovered from COVID-19. The sample was CD4+ T cells from blood, cultured in vitro. CDR3 DNA: TGTGCCAGCAGCCCCCAGGGCCAAGAGACCCAGTACTTC. It encodes CASSPQGQETQYF.